This T cell receptor beta chain is drawn from a study of human T cells and chemical hapten exposure. Documented time point: patch test 3, about 24 weeks after DPC sensitization. Indicated treatment: therapeutic diphenylcyclopropenone sensitization with weekly scalp DPC. Non-pregnant alopecia patients aged 18 to 70, suitable for DPC therapy. TCRdb analysed the RACE reads with MiXCR anew, one entry per CDR3 protein. The sample carries about 190,000 distinct CDR3 sequences, under 25% recorded once. In this sample, this clonotype turned up a few times. Its antigen is undetermined. Trimming pared 3 bases from V and 0 bases from J, leaving 6 bases between. Germline CDR1 reads SGHRS; CDR2 reads YFSETQ. The CDR3 has 13 residues. Study observations and caveats: Because they had alopecia, donors may respond immunologically unlike healthy people.

V usage is TRBV5-1 and J usage is TRBJ2-5; D remains ambiguous. Sequenced material: whole blood, taken in connection with sensitization to the hapten diphenylcyclopropenone (DPC). The receptor was isolated from a woman between 40 and 50 years old with alopecia areata. Some clones in this sample may be carry-over from other donors' samples. This CDR3 reads CASSWLDQETQYF. CDR3 DNA sequence: TGCGCCAGCAGCTGGCTCGACCAAGAGACCCAGTACTTC.